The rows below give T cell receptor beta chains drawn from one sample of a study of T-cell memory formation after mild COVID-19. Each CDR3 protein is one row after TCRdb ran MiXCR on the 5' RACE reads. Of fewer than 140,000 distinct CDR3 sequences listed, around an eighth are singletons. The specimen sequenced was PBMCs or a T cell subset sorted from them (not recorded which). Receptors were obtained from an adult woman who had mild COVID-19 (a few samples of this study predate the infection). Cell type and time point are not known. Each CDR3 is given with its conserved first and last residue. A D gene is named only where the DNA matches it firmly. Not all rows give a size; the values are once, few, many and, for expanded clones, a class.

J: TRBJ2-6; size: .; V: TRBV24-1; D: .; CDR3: CATSDLTRPGQANVLTF; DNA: TGTGCCACCAGTGATTTAACGCGACCGGGACAGGCCAACGTCCTGACTTTC
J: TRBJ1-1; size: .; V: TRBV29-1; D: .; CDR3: CSVDQGQAAEAFF; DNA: TGCAGCGTTGACCAGGGGCAGGCCGCTGAAGCTTTCTTT
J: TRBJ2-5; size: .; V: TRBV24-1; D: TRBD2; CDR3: CATSGYNWGTSGKETQYF; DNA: TGTGCCACCAGTGGGTACAACTGGGGGACTAGCGGTAAAGAGACCCAGTACTTC
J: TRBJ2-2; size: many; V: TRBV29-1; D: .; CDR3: CSVWNTGELFF; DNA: TGCAGCGTTTGGAACACCGGGGAGCTGTTTTTT
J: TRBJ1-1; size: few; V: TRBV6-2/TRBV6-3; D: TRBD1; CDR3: CASRLGTGATEAFF; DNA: TGTGCCAGCAGGCTCGGGACAGGGGCCACTGAAGCTTTCTTT
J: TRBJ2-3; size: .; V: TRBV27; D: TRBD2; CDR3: CASSSLTSGGAHYF; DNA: TGTGCCAGCAGTTCCCTGACTAGCGGGGGGGCCCACTATTTT
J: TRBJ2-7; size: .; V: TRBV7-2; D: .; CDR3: CASSLLGGTYEQYF; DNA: TGTGCCAGCAGCTTATTAGGCGGGACCTACGAGCAGTACTTC
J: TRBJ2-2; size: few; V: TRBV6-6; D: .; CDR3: CASSYTVTGELFF; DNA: TGTGCCAGCAGTTACACGGTTACCGGGGAGCTGTTTTTT
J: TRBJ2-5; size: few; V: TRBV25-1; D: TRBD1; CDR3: CASSDLAGTDFQETQYF; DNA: TGTGCCAGCAGTGACCTGGCCGGGACAGACTTCCAAGAGACCCAGTACTTC
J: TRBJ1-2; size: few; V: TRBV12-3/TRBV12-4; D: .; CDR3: CASSGRVGGYTF; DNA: TGTGCCAGCAGCGGCAGGGTGGGTGGCTACACCTTC
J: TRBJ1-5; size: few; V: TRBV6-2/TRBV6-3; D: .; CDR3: CASSSGTEQGPQHF; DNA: TGTGCCAGCAGTTCCGGGACGGAGCAGGGGCCCCAGCATTTT
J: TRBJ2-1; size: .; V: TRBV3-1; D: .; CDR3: CASSPRDNEQFF; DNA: TGTGCCAGCAGCCCCAGGGATAATGAGCAGTTCTTC
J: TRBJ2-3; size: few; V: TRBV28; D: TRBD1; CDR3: CASSLRRGYSQDTQYF; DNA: TGTGCCAGCAGTTTACGCAGGGGGTATTCACAAGATACGCAGTATTTT
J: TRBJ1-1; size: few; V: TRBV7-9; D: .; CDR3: CASTGPSNTEAFF; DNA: TGTGCCAGCACGGGACCGAGCAACACTGAAGCTTTCTTT
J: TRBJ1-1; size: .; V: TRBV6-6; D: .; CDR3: CASSWGLNTEAFF; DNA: TGTGCCAGCAGCTGGGGTTTGAACACTGAAGCTTTCTTT
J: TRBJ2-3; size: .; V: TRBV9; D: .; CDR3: CASSVLNTDTQYF; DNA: TGTGCCAGCAGCGTATTGAACACAGATACGCAGTATTTT
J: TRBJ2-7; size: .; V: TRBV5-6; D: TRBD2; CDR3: CASSPAGASYEQYF; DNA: TGTGCCAGCAGCCCAGCGGGAGCCTCCTACGAGCAGTACTTC
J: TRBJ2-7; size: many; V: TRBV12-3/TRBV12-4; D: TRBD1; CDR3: CASSPDRGPYEQYF; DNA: TGTGCCAGCAGCCCGGACAGGGGGCCGTACGAGCAGTACTTC
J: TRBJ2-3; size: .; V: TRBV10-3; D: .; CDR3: CAIRDGSDTQYF; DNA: TGTGCCATCAGGGACGGTTCGGATACGCAGTATTTT
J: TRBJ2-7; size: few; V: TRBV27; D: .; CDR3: CASSPRGSPYEQYF; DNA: TGTGCCAGCAGTCCCCGCGGATCTCCCTACGAGCAGTACTTC
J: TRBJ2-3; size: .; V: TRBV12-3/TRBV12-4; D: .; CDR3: CASGYTQGEGPTDTQYF; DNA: TGTGCCAGCGGTTATACACAGGGAGAGGGTCCCACAGATACGCAGTATTTT
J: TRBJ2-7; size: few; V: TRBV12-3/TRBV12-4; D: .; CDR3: CASSLAGRQELLF; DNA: TGTGCCAGCAGTTTAGCCGGTCGGCAGGAGCTGTTATTC
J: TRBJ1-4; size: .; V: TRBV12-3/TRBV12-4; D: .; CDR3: CASSVTENEKLFF; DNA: TGTGCCAGCAGCGTGACAGAAAATGAAAAACTGTTTTTT
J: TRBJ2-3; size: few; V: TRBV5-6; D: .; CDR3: CASTRPASTDTQYF; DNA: TGTGCCAGCACCCGACCAGCAAGCACAGATACGCAGTATTTT
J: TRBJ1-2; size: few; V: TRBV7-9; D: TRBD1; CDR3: CASSSRQGAYGYTF; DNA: TGTGCCAGCAGTTCTCGACAGGGGGCCTATGGCTACACCTTC
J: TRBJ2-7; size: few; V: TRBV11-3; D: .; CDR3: CASSLVASEQYF; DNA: TGTGCCAGCAGCTTAGTAGCGAGCGAGCAGTACTTC
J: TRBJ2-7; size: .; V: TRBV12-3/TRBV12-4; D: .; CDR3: CASSNGPIRDEQYF; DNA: TGTGCCAGCAGCAACGGACCCATACGCGACGAGCAGTACTTC
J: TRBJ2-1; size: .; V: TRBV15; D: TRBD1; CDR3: CATRTGGTGVSGAYNEQFF; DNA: TGTGCCACCCGAACGGGGGGGACAGGGGTCTCTGGGGCATACAATGAGCAGTTCTTC
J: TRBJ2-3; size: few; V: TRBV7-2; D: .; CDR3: CASSSFLAPDTQYF; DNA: TGTGCCAGCAGCTCATTCCTAGCGCCAGATACGCAGTATTTT
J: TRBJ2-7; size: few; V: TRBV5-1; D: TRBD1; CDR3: CASSLRTGNHEQYF; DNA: TGCGCCAGCAGCTTAAGGACAGGGAACCACGAGCAGTACTTC
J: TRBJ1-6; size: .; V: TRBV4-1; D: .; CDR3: CASSQDSYLDSLNSPLHF; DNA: TGCGCCAGCAGCCAAGATTCCTACCTCGACAGTCTTAATTCACCCCTCCACTTT
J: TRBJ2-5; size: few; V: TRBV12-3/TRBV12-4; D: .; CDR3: CASSGDRSQETQYF; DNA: TGTGCCAGCAGTGGGGACCGGTCCCAAGAGACCCAGTACTTC
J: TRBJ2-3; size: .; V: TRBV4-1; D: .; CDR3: CASSQVLTRTDTQYF; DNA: TGCGCCAGCAGCCAAGTTCTGACCCGCACAGATACGCAGTATTTT
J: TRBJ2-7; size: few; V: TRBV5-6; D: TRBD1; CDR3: CASSLYSTGLFYEQYF; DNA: TGTGCCAGCAGCTTATACTCGACAGGGCTTTTCTACGAGCAGTACTTC
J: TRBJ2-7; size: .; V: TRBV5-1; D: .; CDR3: CASSLQDSYEQYF; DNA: TGCGCCAGCAGCTTACAAGACTCCTACGAGCAGTACTTC
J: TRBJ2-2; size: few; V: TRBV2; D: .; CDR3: CASGHQIPGELFF; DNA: TGTGCCAGCGGCCACCAGATACCCGGGGAGCTGTTTTTT
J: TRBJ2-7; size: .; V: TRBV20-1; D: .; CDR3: CSARLQGHYEQYF; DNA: TGCAGTGCTAGATTGCAGGGGCACTACGAGCAGTACTTC
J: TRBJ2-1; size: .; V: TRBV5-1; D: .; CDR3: CASSFWSSPLKDEQFF; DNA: TGCGCCAGCAGCTTCTGGTCGAGCCCGCTTAAGGATGAGCAGTTCTTC
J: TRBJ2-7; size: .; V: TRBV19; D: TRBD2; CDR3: CASSDRLADLGVEQYF; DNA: TGTGCCAGTAGTGACCGCCTAGCGGACCTCGGGGTAGAGCAGTACTTC
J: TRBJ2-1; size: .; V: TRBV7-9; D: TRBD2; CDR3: CASSSPLAGGYNEQFF; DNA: TGTGCCAGCAGCTCTCCACTAGCGGGGGGGTACAATGAGCAGTTCTTC
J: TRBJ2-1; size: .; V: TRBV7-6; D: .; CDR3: CASSEELGTPKYEQFF; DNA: TGTGCCAGCAGCGAAGAGCTCGGGACACCTAAGTATGAGCAGTTCTTC
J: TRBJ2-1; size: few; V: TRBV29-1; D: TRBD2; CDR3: CSLRLAGGPSYNEQFF; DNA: TGCAGCCTGCGACTAGCGGGGGGCCCTTCCTACAATGAGCAGTTCTTC
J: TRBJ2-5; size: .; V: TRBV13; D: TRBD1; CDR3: CASSFRAGGVETQYF; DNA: TGTGCCAGCAGCTTTAGGGCAGGGGGTGTAGAGACCCAGTACTTC
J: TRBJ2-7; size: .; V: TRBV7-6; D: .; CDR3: CASSLASQGYEQYF; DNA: TGTGCCAGCAGCTTAGCATCACAGGGCTACGAGCAGTACTTC
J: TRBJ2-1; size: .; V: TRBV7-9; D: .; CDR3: CASSRLGGEQFF; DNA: TGTGCCAGCAGCAGACTCGGGGGTGAGCAGTTCTTC
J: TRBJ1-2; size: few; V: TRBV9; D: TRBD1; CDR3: CASSEGEQGYGYTF; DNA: TGTGCCAGCAGCGAAGGGGAACAGGGGTATGGCTACACCTTC
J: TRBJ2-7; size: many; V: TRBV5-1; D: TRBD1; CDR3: CASSLAGQEYEQYF; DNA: TGCGCCAGCAGCTTGGCGGGACAGGAATACGAGCAGTACTTC
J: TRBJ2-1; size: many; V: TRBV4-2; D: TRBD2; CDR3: CASSQGGDYRDEQFF; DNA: TGTGCCAGCAGCCAAGGAGGGGACTACCGGGATGAGCAGTTCTTC
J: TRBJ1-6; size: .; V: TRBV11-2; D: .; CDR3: CASSLALYGTEDNSPLHF; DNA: TGTGCCAGCAGCTTAGCACTTTACGGGACGGAAGATAATTCACCCCTCCACTTT
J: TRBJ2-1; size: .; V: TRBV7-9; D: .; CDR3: CASSLMSGSSYNEQFF; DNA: TGTGCCAGCAGCTTAATGAGCGGAAGCTCCTACAATGAGCAGTTCTTC
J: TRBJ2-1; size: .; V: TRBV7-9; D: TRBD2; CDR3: CASSPRTRAGLGRNEQFF; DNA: TGTGCCAGCAGCCCCCGTACCCGCGCGGGACTAGGAAGAAATGAGCAGTTCTTC